The next 24 T cell receptor beta chains were all read from a single sample in a study of T cell changes during pregnancy in multiple sclerosis. Here immunoSEQ multiplex PCR was the method, and the copy in TCRdb shows in-frame clones only, minus some. The sample yields more than 50,000 clones, around 94% seen once. Specimen: CD8+ T cells from peripheral blood mononuclear cells, collected after pregnancy. These receptors all come from a female donor with multiple sclerosis, enrolled in a pregnancy study.

The J gene is TRBJ2-1, the V gene TRBV7-9; D possibly corresponds to TRBD2 (5 bases). The CDR3 is made up of 15 amino acids. Trimming took off 4 bases at V and 0 bases at J, with 10 bases between the two ends. CDR1 and CDR2 from the germline V gene are SEHNR and FQNEAQ (reference sequence). The CDR3, as DNA: TGTGCCAGCAGCTCCGTAGCGTTCTCCTACAATGAGCAGTTCTTC. This encodes CASSSVAFSYNEQFF.

In this sample, this clone turned up a few times. The V gene is TRBV2, the J gene TRBJ1-1, with no clear D. CDR3 length: 14 amino acids. Germline loops: CDR1 SNHLY, CDR2 FYNNEI. V was trimmed by 6 bases and J by 4 bases, leaving 15 bases between them. For the CDR3, the DNA is TGTGCCAGCAGGACCCCCGGGGAATTCACTGAAGCTTTCTTT. It specifies CASRTPGEFTEAFF.

The CDR3 region is CSVEVGREGHSYEQYF. CDR3 in DNA: TGCAGCGTTGAGGTTGGGCGGGAGGGCCACTCCTACGAGCAGTACTTC. The chain recombines TRBV29-1 with TRBJ2-7; 9 bases map to TRBD2. The CDR3 totals 16 residues. Germline assignment: CDR1 SQVTM and CDR2 ANQGSEA. Trimming removed 3 bases from V and 0 bases from J; junction bases left unmatched: 9.

This chain joins TRBV7-6 and TRBJ2-1; D gene uncertain. V was trimmed by 5 bases and J by 6 bases, leaving 5 bases between them. The CDR3 is 11 residues long. Per the germline V gene, CDR1 is SGHVS and CDR2 is FNYEAQ. The CDR3 loop reads CASSRGNEQFF. In DNA form, the CDR3 reads TGTGCCAGCAGCCGAGGCAATGAGCAGTTCTTC.

The chain joins TRBV5-4 to TRBJ1-2; no clear D gene. Germline values: CDR1 SGHNT, CDR2 YYREEE (reference sequence). Trimming shortened V by 0 bases and J by 2 bases, and 5 bases separated the two germline ends. The CDR3 sequence is 13 residues long. The CDR3 region has the DNA TGTGCCAGCAGCTTGGAGACAAACTATGGCTACACCTTC. As protein: CASSLETNYGYTF.

This clone was observed once. The chain recombines TRBV28 with TRBJ2-1; 9 bases align to TRBD1. The CDR3 sequence is 15 residues long. After removal of 6 bases from V and 7 bases from J, the junction contained 10 bases not matched to a gene. Per the germline V gene, CDR1 is MDHEN and CDR2 is SYDVKM. This CDR3 is CASSPGQGHRNEQFF. Here the CDR3 DNA reads TGTGCCAGCAGCCCGGGACAGGGCCATAGGAATGAGCAGTTCTTC.

The chain has TRBV7-9 and TRBJ2-7, with 7 bases identical to TRBD1. The CDR3 is 14 residues long. Germline V CDR1 and CDR2: SEHNR, FQNEAQ (reference sequence). The ends lost 5 bases at V and 7 bases at J; junction bases unmatched: 11. This CDR3 reads CASSGDRELLEQYF. In DNA form, the CDR3 reads TGTGCCAGCAGCGGCGACAGGGAACTGTTGGAGCAGTACTTC.

The chain's CDR3 is CASSRVGAYEQYF. The DNA of the CDR3 is TGCGCCAGCAGCCGAGTAGGGGCCTACGAGCAGTACTTC. The rearrangement uses TRBV4-3 and TRBJ2-7, with D tentatively TRBD1 (5 bases). CDR3 length: 13 amino acids. Trimming removed 4 bases at V and 2 bases at J, with 9 bases between. Germline assignment: CDR1 LGHNA and CDR2 YSLEER.

This clone appeared a single time. The chain is built from TRBV13 and TRBJ2-7, with 7 bases lining up with TRBD1. V was pared by 4 bases and J by 1 base, with 7 bases of the junction left unmatched. Per germline, CDR1 PRHDT and CDR2 FYEKMQ (reference sequence). The CDR3 is made up of 15 amino acids. The CDR3 DNA is TGTGCCAGCAGCTACGGACAGGAGCCTTCCTACGAGCAGTACTTC. This gives the protein CASSYGQEPSYEQYF.

The V call is TRBV6-1, the J call TRBJ2-7; 8 positions agree with TRBD2. Looked up from germline, CDR1 is MNHNS and CDR2 is SASEGT. There are 16 residues in the CDR3. V lost 1 base and J lost 0; bases outside the gene matches: 5. The CDR3: CASSEGMGLDSYEQYF. CDR3 sequence (DNA): TGTGCCAGCAGTGAAGGAATGGGACTAGACTCCTACGAGCAGTACTTC.

This rearrangement joins TRBV18 to TRBJ2-5; maybe TRBD2 (5 bases). The germline gives CDR1 KGHSH, CDR2 LQKENI. The CDR3 has 15 amino acids. V lost 3 bases, J lost 5 bases, and 16 bases lay in between. The CDR3 DNA sequence: TGTGCCAGCTCACCGCCCGGGCCGAGGAGGGAGACCCAGTACTTC. Translation gives CASSPPGPRRETQYF.

Comment on this clone: Other nucleotide sequences in the sample specify the same CDR3. The chain joins TRBV19 to TRBJ2-7; TRBD2 matches at 13 bases. Germline V gene data show CDR1 as LNHDA and CDR2 as SQIVND (reference sequence). Trimming cost V 3 bases and J 2 bases; bases outside gene matches: 1. This CDR3 is 15 amino acids long. The CDR3 DNA is TGTGCCAGTAGTATCGGGACTAGCGGGACCTACGAGCAGTACTTC. As protein: CASSIGTSGTYEQYF.

The rearrangement uses TRBV10-3 and TRBJ1-1, with D unresolved. This CDR3 comprises 12 residues. Germline values: CDR1 ENHRY, CDR2 SYGVKD. V was clipped by 3 bases and J by 10 bases, with 12 bases between them. The chain's CDR3 is CAISEGRFGAFF. The CDR3 DNA reads TGTGCCATCAGTGAAGGGAGGTTCGGAGCTTTCTTT.

The chain carries TRBV10-1 and TRBJ1-5; D is unclear. Trimming took off 5 bases at V and 6 bases at J, with 20 bases between the two ends. CDR1 WNHNN and CDR2 SYGVQD come from the germline V gene (reference sequence). There are 16 residues in the CDR3. The DNA of the CDR3 is TGCGCCAGCAGTTCCTCCCCGGGGAAGGGTAGTCAGCCCCAGCATTTT. Its translation: CASSSSPGKGSQPQHF.

The genes are TRBV30 and TRBJ1-5; D gene unclear. The length of the CDR3 is 13 residues. V lost 2 bases, J lost 2 bases, and 7 bases lay in between. Germline loops: CDR1 GTSNPN, CDR2 SVGIG (reference sequence). The DNA of the CDR3 is TGTGCCTGGAGTACCGGGGGCAATCAGCCCCAGCATTTT. Protein product: CAWSTGGNQPQHF.

This clone was observed once. This sequence joins TRBV7-9 and TRBJ1-2; no clear D gene. This CDR3 is 15 amino acids long. Between the trimmed V and J ends, which lost 1 base and 0 bases, there was a span of 9 bases. CDR1 and CDR2 (germline): SEHNR, FQNEAQ (reference sequence). Here the CDR3 reads CASSLGGGSNYGYTF. In DNA, the CDR3 is TGTGCCAGCAGCTTAGGAGGCGGATCTAACTATGGCTACACCTTC.

The gene calls are TRBV5-4 and TRBJ2-7; 9 nucleotides align to TRBD2. The V gene end was trimmed by 2 bases and the J gene end by 1 base; junction bases not matched to a gene: 4. The CDR3 length is 15 residues. In germline, CDR1 is SGHNT, CDR2 YYREEE (reference sequence). The CDR3 DNA sequence: TGTGCCAGCAGCTTTGGGGCGGGAGGGTCCTACGAGCAGTACTTC. This codes for CASSFGAGGSYEQYF.

The chain carries TRBV19 and TRBJ2-7; TRBD1 might be the D (6 bases). There are 16 residues in the CDR3. Germline CDR1 and CDR2: LNHDA and SQIVND (reference sequence). V gave up 4 bases and J gave up 1 base, with 17 bases separating them. The CDR3 region is CASSRDRDIPSYEQYF. Here the CDR3 DNA reads TGTGCCAGTAGTAGAGACCGGGACATTCCGTCCTACGAGCAGTACTTC.

V gene TRBV5-1 combines with J gene TRBJ1-1, with D perhaps matching TRBD1 (5 bases). Trimming took 3 bases from V and 0 from J, leaving 12 bases between them. This CDR3 comprises 15 residues. CDR1 SGHRS and CDR2 YFSETQ come from the germline V gene. The DNA of the CDR3 is TGCGCCAGCAGCTCTGGCGGGGGGATGAACACTGAAGCTTTCTTT. This gives the protein CASSSGGGMNTEAFF.

The genes are TRBV7-8 and TRBJ2-1; D gene ambiguous. This CDR3 region has 14 residues. Per germline, CDR1 SGHVS and CDR2 FQNEAQ. Trimming removed 4 bases from V and 3 bases from J, with 10 bases in between. CDR3 DNA: TGTGCCAGCAGCTCGCGTATCAACTACAATGAGCAGTTCTTC. Translated, it gives CASSSRINYNEQFF.

The V gene is TRBV7-2, the J gene TRBJ2-7, with TRBD2 identical over 11 bases. This CDR3 region has 14 residues. Germline CDR1 SGHTA, CDR2 FQGNSA. The J segment lost 3 bases and the V segment lost 6 bases, leaving 4 bases of the junction unmatched. CDR3 coding DNA: TGTGCCAGCAGGCATCTAGCGGGAGGCTACGAGCAGTACTTC. Amino acid sequence: CASRHLAGGYEQYF.

The chain employs TRBV6-4 and TRBJ1-1; weak D call: TRBD1 (6 bases). Germline lookup yields CDR1 MRHNA and CDR2 SNTAGT. The CDR3 length is 13 residues. V was cut by 6 bases and J by 6 bases, with 14 bases left in between. The CDR3 coding sequence is TGTGCCAGCAGCGAGGACAGTATCTCTGAAGCTTTCTTT. Protein sequence: CASSEDSISEAFF.

This chain joins TRBV2 and TRBJ2-3; 7 bases are shared with TRBD2. This CDR3 comprises 15 residues. Trimming at V came to 7 bases and at J to 4 bases, leaving 11 bases not matched to a gene. Germline values: CDR1 SNHLY, CDR2 FYNNEI. DNA of the CDR3: TGTGCCAGCATAGGGCGGGAGCCCTTCCCAGATACGCAGTATTTT. Its protein product is CASIGREPFPDTQYF. Based on the CDR3 plus reference TRBV2 and TRBJ2-3, the full variable domain is EPEVTQTPSHQVTQMGQEVILRCVPISNHLYFYWYRQILGQKVEFLVSFYNNEISEKSEIFDDQFSVERPDGSNFTLKIRSTKLEDSAMYFCASIGREPFPDTQYFGPGTRLTVL.

This clone was detected once. This sequence joins TRBV6-5 and TRBJ2-5, with D uncertain. The germline V gene has CDR1 MNHEY and CDR2 SVGAGI. V lost 6 bases and J lost 4, with 6 bases in between. The CDR3 has 11 residues. In nucleotides, the CDR3 is TGTGCCAGCAGCCCCAGAGAGACCCAGTACTTC. It encodes CASSPRETQYF.